This record concerns one T cell receptor beta chain sequence. The antigen is not known. This entry belongs to a study of T and B cells in COVID-19 patients. Study details: Comorbidities linked to unfavorable COVID-19 outcome were present in about 90% of the 20 active-infection patients.

BIOMED2 TRB-A/B primer pools were used in multiplex TRB PCR. TCRdb independently ran MiXCR on the multiplex PCR reads; one entry per CDR3 protein. The table lists roughly 9,500 distinct CDR3 sequences, 28% of them singletons. Study-level findings and limits: Patients with COVID-19 reportedly showed strongly skewed T cell receptor beta variable and joining gene usage. Exclusive to the recovered cohort were roughly 2,000 TCR clusters, around 30 of them with low generation probability. Highly clonal in active COVID-19, TRB repertoires exceeded healthy-donor diversity and richness at recovery.

Blood genomic DNA input for TRB amplification was about 240-500 ng. V was clipped by 4 bases and J by 2 bases; unmatched bases: 5. In germline, CDR1 is ENHRY, CDR2 SYGVKD. CDR3 length equals 15 residues. This sequence originates from a human donor who had recovered from COVID-19. Sequencing used blood. This chain joins TRBV10-3 and TRBJ2-7; 10 bases map to TRBD1. The CDR3 spells CAISVAGQGAYEQYF. CDR3 sequence (DNA): TGTGCCATCAGTGTAGCAGGACAGGGGGCCTACGAGCAGTACTTC.